Following are 21 T cell receptor beta chains from one sample sequenced in a study of untreated major depressive disorder. TCRdb keeps only in-frame clones here, not all; method: immunoSEQ multiplex PCR. Of 15,000 to 20,000 clones in the sample, over 75% were seen once. The sequencing input was CD4+ T cells from PBMCs. The receptors stem from a woman in her 30s in good health.

This chain links TRBV5-8 with TRBJ1-6, with 12 nucleotides matching TRBD1. The J segment lost 8 bases and the V segment lost 3 bases, leaving 9 bases of the junction unmatched. The CDR3 runs 17 residues. The germline V gene has CDR1 SGHTS and CDR2 YDEGEE. CDR3 coding DNA: TGTGCCAGCAGCTCCTCCGGGACAGGGGGCCGTTATTCACCCCTCCACTTT. This codes for CASSSSGTGGRYSPLHF.

This clone has just a few counts. V is TRBV2 and J is TRBJ2-5; no firm D call. The ends were cut back, 4 bases at V and 5 bases at J, with 11 bases in the middle. CDR1 is SNHLY, CDR2 FYNNEI, per germline. The CDR3 contains 13 residues. CDR3 DNA sequence: TGTGCCAGCAGTGGGATCGAATCGGAGACCCAGTACTTC. Translating it yields CASSGIESETQYF. The full variable domain, its missing parts supplied by reference TRBV2 and TRBJ2-5, is EPEVTQTPSHQVTQMGQEVILRCVPISNHLYFYWYRQILGQKVEFLVSFYNNEISEKSEIFDDQFSVERPDGSNFTLKIRSTKLEDSAMYFCASSGIESETQYFGPGTRLLVL.

The rearrangement links TRBV6-5 to TRBJ1-5; TRBD1 matches 8 bases. The CDR3 extends over 13 amino acids. V dropped 5 bases and J dropped 7; count of bases not matched to a gene: 4. Germline V lookup: CDR1 MNHEY, CDR2 SVGAGI. The CDR3 DNA reads TGTGCCAGCAGTCCAGGGGGCCGACAGCCCCAGCATTTT. It is translated as CASSPGGRQPQHF.

The chain couples TRBV18 to TRBJ2-5, with TRBD1 identical over 10 bases. J was trimmed by 1 base and V by 4 bases; bases with no gene match: 3. CDR3 size: 15 residues. In germline, CDR1 is KGHSH, CDR2 LQKENI. Written as DNA, the CDR3 is TGTGCCAGCTCACGGACAGGGGGGTTCCAAGAGACCCAGTACTTC. It specifies CASSRTGGFQETQYF.

The chain employs TRBV5-1 and TRBJ2-1; 12 bases are shared with TRBD2. The germline V gene has CDR1 SGHRS and CDR2 YFSETQ. V gave up 1 base and J gave up 5 bases; unmatched junction bases: 1. CDR3 size: 15 residues. The CDR3 loop is CASSLLAGGDNEQFF. The CDR3 nucleotides are TGCGCCAGCAGCTTGCTAGCGGGAGGGGACAATGAGCAGTTCTTC.

This clone has just one count. V is TRBV28 and J is TRBJ2-1, with TRBD2 identical over 10 bases. Trimming took 8 bases from V and 8 from J; bases not matched to a gene: 9. Germline V lookup: CDR1 MDHEN, CDR2 SYDVKM. This CDR3 has 14 residues. The CDR3 DNA sequence: TGTGCCAGCGTAGCGGGAGGAATTCACGATGAGCAGTTCTTC. Residues: CASVAGGIHDEQFF.

This chain connects TRBV2 to TRBJ2-7; D is ambiguous. The CDR3 totals 11 residues. Trimming took 8 bases from V and 7 from J, leaving 12 bases between them. CDR1 SNHLY and CDR2 FYNNEI come from the germline V gene. Here the CDR3 reads CASSIYEEQYF. CDR3 nucleotides: TGTGCCAGCTCTATTTATGAAGAGCAGTACTTC.

This chain joins TRBV7-9 and TRBJ2-7, with TRBD1 matching 7 bases. In germline, CDR1 is SEHNR, CDR2 FQNEAQ (reference sequence). V lost 1 base and J lost 6; bases outside the gene matches: 6. This CDR3 has 14 residues. The CDR3, as DNA: TGTGCCAGCAGCTTAGGGCAGGGGGTGAGCGAGCAGTACTTC. Amino acid sequence: CASSLGQGVSEQYF.

In DNA form, the CDR3 reads TGTGCCAGCAGCTTAGTGTCAGGGGCAAGGAACGAGCAGTACTTC. This gives the protein CASSLVSGARNEQYF. This chain links TRBV7-9 with TRBJ2-7, with D possibly TRBD1 on 6 matching bases. The CDR3 sequence is 15 residues long. Trimming shortened V by 1 base and J by 5 bases, and 15 bases separated the two germline ends. Germline V lookup: CDR1 SEHNR, CDR2 FQNEAQ (reference sequence). The full variable domain, its missing parts supplied by reference TRBV7-9 and TRBJ2-7, is DTGVSQNPRHKITKRGQNVTFRCDPISEHNRLYWYRQTLGQGPEFLTYFQNEAQLEKSRLLSDRFSAERPKGSFSTLEIQRTEQGDSAMYLCASSLVSGARNEQYFGPGTRLTVT.

This sequence joins TRBV4-2 and TRBJ2-1; 15 positions agree with TRBD2. Germline trimming cut 1 base from V and 1 base from J; bases unmatched to any gene: 8. Per the germline V gene, CDR1 is LGHNA and CDR2 is YNFKEQ. The CDR3 extends over 20 amino acids. CDR3 in amino acids: CASSQGPGLAGGWSYNEQFF. In DNA form, the CDR3 reads TGTGCCAGCAGCCAAGGCCCCGGACTAGCGGGAGGGTGGTCCTACAATGAGCAGTTCTTC.

This chain uses TRBV27 with TRBJ2-7; the match to TRBD2 covers 7 bases. This CDR3 has 16 residues. Trimming took 6 bases from V and 0 from J; bases not matched to a gene: 11. Germline V gene data show CDR1 as MNHEY and CDR2 as SMNVEV (reference sequence). CDR3 residues: CASRPAKAGSSYEQYF. Here the CDR3 DNA reads TGTGCCAGCAGGCCGGCTAAAGCGGGGAGCTCCTACGAGCAGTACTTC.

The rearrangement links TRBV2 to TRBJ1-1; no clear D gene. V gave up 7 bases and J gave up 4 bases, with 10 bases separating them. Germline values: CDR1 SNHLY, CDR2 FYNNEI. The CDR3 consists of 12 residues. The CDR3 DNA sequence: TGTGCCAGCATCGAAGGAGGCACTGAAGCTTTCTTT. Its translation is CASIEGGTEAFF.

The V gene is TRBV7-9, the J gene TRBJ2-2, with 9 nucleotides matching TRBD1. The germline V gene encodes CDR1 SEHNR and CDR2 FQNEAQ (reference sequence). V was pared by 5 bases and J by 3 bases, with 7 bases of the junction left unmatched. The CDR3 loop spans 16 amino acids. DNA for the CDR3: TGTGCCAGCAGCCTTCATAGGGACAGGGACACCGGGGAGCTGTTTTTT. This translates into CASSLHRDRDTGELFF. Combining the CDR3 with reference TRBV7-9 and TRBJ2-2 gives the whole variable domain DTGVSQNPRHKITKRGQNVTFRCDPISEHNRLYWYRQTLGQGPEFLTYFQNEAQLEKSRLLSDRFSAERPKGSFSTLEIQRTEQGDSAMYLCASSLHRDRDTGELFFGEGSRLTVL.

The V gene is TRBV27, the J gene TRBJ1-2, with TRBD1 identical over 7 bases. The trim removed 5 bases at V and 5 bases at J, leaving 8 bases unmatched. The CDR3 consists of 14 residues. CDR1 and CDR2 from the germline V gene are MNHEY and SMNVEV (reference sequence). The CDR3 DNA reads TGTGCCAGCAGTCCACAGGGGAGTGGGTATGGCTACACCTTC. This gives the protein CASSPQGSGYGYTF.

This clone was recorded a few times. The rearrangement joins TRBV5-1 to TRBJ2-2; 12 nucleotides agree with TRBD2. The CDR3 runs 16 residues. CDR1 SGHRS and CDR2 YFSETQ come from the germline V gene. V trimming: 4 bases; J trimming: 3 bases; junction bases outside the gene matches: 4. Here the CDR3 reads CASSPRLAGDTGELFF. As DNA, the CDR3 is TGCGCCAGCAGCCCCAGACTAGCGGGGGACACCGGGGAGCTGTTTTTT.

The chain combines TRBV20-1 with TRBJ2-7, with a possible D match to TRBD2 (5 bases). This CDR3 contains 11 residues. The V gene's germline CDR1 is DFQATT and CDR2 SNEGSKA (reference sequence). The CDR3 DNA reads as TGCAGGGCAAAAGGAGGATCCGAGCAGTACTTC. Residues: CRAKGGSEQYF.

J is TRBJ2-3 and V is TRBV4-3; maybe TRBD1 (6 bases). From germline, CDR1 is LGHNA and CDR2 YSLEER. CDR3 size: 16 residues. Trimming took off 1 base at V and 2 bases at J, with 13 bases between the two ends. The CDR3 DNA is TGCGCCAGCAGCCAAGCAGGGGAAAGCTTCACAGATACGCAGTATTTT. Translated, it gives CASSQAGESFTDTQYF.

The chain is built from TRBV6-5 and TRBJ1-4, with D unclear. Germline loops: CDR1 MNHEY, CDR2 SVGAGI. The CDR3 is made up of 12 amino acids. V was trimmed by 7 bases and J by 12 bases, leaving 15 bases between them. Here the CDR3 DNA reads TGTGCCAGCAAAAACAAGGGTGATCAACTGTTTTTT. This codes for CASKNKGDQLFF.

The genes are TRBV2 and TRBJ2-7, with 9 bases aligning to TRBD2. Per germline, CDR1 SNHLY and CDR2 FYNNEI. The CDR3 runs 15 residues. J gave up 4 bases and V 4 bases, and 8 bases lay outside the gene matches. CDR3 residues: CASSVAGGPSYEQYF. The CDR3 nucleotides read TGTGCCAGCAGTGTGGCGGGAGGGCCGTCATACGAGCAGTACTTC.

In its sample, this clone was seen a few times. The genes are TRBV7-9 and TRBJ2-1; the match to TRBD2 covers 9 bases. Germline lookup yields CDR1 SEHNR and CDR2 FQNEAQ (reference sequence). The J segment lost 6 bases and the V segment lost 7 bases, leaving 10 bases of the junction unmatched. The CDR3 runs 15 residues. The chain's CDR3 is CASTATSGRPNEQFF. The DNA of the CDR3 is TGTGCCAGCACAGCGACCAGCGGGAGGCCCAATGAGCAGTTCTTC.

The V gene is TRBV18, the J gene TRBJ1-5; 9 nucleotides align to TRBD1. From germline, CDR1 is KGHSH and CDR2 LQKENI. The V segment lost 2 bases and the J segment 7 bases; nucleotides outside the gene matches: 3. CDR3 length: 14 residues. CDR3 nucleotides: TGTGCCAGCTCACCAGGGACAGGGAACCAGCCCCAGCATTTT. Residues: CASSPGTGNQPQHF. The variable domain in full, with the rest retrieved from reference TRBV18 and TRBJ1-5, is NAGVMQNPRHLVRRRGQEARLRCSPMKGHSHVYWYRQLPEEGLKFMVYLQKENIIDESGMPKERFSAEFPKEGPSILRIQQVVRGDSAAYFCASSPGTGNQPQHFGDGTRLSIL.